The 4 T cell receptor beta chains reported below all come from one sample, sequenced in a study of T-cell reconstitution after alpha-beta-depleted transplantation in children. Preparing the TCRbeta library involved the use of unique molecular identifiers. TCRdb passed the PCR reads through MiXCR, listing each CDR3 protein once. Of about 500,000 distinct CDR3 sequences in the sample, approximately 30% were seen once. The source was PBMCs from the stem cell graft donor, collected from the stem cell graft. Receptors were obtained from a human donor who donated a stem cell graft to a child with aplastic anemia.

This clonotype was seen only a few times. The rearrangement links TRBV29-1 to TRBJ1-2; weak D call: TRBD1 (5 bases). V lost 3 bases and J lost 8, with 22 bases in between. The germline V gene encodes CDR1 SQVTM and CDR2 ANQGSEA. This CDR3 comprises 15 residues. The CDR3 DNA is TGCAGCGTTGATTGGCAGGGAGCGGCTTCGGGGGGCTACACCTTC. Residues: CSVDWQGAASGGYTF.

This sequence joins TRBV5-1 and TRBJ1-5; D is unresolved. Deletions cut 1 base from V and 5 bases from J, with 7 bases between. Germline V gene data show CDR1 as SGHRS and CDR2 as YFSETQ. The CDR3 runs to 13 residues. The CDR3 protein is CASSLNKDQPQHF. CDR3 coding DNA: TGCGCCAGCAGCTTGAATAAGGATCAGCCCCAGCATTTT.

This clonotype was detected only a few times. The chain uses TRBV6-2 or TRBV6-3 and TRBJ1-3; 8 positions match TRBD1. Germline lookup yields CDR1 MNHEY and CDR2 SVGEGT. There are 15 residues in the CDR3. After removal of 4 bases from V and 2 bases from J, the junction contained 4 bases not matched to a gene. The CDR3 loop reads CASSSRTGTGNTIYF. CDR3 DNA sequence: TGTGCCAGCAGTTCCCGGACAGGGACTGGAAACACCATATATTTT.

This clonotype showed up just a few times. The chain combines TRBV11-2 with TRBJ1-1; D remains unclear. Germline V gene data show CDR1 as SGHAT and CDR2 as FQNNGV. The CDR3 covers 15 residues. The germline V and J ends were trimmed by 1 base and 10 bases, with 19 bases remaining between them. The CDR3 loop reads CASSLVSVSAVGAFF. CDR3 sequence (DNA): TGTGCCAGCAGCTTAGTCTCTGTCTCGGCGGTGGGAGCTTTCTTT.